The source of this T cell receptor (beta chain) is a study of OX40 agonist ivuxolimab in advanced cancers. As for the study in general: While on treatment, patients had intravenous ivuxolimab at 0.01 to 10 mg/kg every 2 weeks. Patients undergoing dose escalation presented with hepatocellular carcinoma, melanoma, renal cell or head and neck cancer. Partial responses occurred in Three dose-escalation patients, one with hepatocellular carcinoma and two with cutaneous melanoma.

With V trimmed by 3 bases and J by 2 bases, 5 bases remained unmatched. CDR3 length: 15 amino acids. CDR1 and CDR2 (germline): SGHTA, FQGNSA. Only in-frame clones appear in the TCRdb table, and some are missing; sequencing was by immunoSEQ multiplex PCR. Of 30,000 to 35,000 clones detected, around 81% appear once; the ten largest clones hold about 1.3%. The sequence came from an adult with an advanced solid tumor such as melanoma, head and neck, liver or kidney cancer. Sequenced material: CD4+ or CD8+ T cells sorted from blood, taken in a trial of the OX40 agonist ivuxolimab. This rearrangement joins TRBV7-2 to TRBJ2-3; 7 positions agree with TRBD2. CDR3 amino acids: CASSLQSGDTDTQYF. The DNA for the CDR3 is TGTGCCAGCAGCTTGCAAAGCGGGGACACAGATACGCAGTATTTT.